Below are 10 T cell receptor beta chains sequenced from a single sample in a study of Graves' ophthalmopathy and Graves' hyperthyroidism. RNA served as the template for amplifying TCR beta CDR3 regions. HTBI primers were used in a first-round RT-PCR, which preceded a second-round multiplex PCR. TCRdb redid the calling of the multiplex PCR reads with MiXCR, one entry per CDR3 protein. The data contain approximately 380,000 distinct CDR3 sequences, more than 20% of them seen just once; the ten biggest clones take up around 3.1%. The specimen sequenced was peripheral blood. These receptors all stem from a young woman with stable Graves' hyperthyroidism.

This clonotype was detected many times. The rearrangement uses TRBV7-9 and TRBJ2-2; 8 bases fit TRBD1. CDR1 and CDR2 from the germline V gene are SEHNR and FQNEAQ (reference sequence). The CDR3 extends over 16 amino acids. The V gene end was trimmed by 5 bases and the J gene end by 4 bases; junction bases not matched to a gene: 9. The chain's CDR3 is CASSPAGGPGTGELFF. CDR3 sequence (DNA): TGTGCCAGCAGCCCTGCAGGGGGCCCCGGCACCGGGGAGCTGTTTTTT.

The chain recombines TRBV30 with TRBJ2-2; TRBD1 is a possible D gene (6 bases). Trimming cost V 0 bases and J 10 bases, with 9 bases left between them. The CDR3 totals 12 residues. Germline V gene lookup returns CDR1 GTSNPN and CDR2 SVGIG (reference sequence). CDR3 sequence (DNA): TGTGCCTGGAGTGTACAGGGCGAGGAGCTGTTTTTT. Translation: CAWSVQGEELFF. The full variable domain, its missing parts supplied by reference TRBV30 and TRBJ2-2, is SQTIHQWPATLVQPVGSPLSLECTVEGTSNPNLYWYRQAAGRGLQLLFYSVGIGQISSEVPQNLSASRPQDRQFILSSKKLLLSDSGFYLCAWSVQGEELFFGEGSRLTVL.

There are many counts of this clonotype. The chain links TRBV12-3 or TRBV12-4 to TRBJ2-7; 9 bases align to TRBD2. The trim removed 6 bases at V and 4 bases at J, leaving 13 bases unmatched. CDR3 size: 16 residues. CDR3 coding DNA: TGTGCCAGCAGCCAGTTTGTTCTAGCGGGAAAATACGAGCAGTACTTC. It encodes CASSQFVLAGKYEQYF.

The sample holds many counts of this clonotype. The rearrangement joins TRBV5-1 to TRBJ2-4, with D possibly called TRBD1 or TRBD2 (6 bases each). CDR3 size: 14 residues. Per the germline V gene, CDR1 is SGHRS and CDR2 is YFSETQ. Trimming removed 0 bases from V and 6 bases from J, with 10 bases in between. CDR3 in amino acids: CASSLAGGVNIQYF. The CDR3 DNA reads TGCGCCAGCAGCTTGGCCGGGGGCGTAAACATTCAGTACTTC.

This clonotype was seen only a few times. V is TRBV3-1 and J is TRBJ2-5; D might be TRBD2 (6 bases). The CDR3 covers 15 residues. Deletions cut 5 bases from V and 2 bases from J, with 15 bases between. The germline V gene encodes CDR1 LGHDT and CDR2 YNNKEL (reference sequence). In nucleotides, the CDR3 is TGTGCCAGCAGCTCGCTCGCGGGGTTACAAGAGACCCAGTACTTC. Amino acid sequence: CASSSLAGLQETQYF.

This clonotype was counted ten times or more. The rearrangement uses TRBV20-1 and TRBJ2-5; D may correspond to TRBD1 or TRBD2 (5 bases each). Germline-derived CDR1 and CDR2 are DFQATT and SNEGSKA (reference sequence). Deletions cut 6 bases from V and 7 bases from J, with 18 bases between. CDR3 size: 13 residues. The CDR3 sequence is CSATGTTSPTQYF. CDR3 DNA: TGCAGTGCCACCGGGACCACCAGCCCGACCCAGTACTTC.

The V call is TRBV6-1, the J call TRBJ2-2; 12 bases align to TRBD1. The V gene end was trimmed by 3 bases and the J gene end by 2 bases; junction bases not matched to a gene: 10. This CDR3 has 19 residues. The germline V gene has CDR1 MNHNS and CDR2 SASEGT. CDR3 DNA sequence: TGTGCCAGCAGTGAGAGGGGCACCGGGACAGGGGGCAACACCGGGGAGCTGTTTTTT. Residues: CASSERGTGTGGNTGELFF.

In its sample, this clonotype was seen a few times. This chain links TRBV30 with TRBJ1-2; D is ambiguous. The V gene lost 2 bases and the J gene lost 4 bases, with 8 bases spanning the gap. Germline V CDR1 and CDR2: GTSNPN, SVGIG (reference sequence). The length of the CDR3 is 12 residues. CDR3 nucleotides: TGTGCCTGGAGTCTTGATGGCTATGGCTACACCTTC. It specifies CAWSLDGYGYTF.

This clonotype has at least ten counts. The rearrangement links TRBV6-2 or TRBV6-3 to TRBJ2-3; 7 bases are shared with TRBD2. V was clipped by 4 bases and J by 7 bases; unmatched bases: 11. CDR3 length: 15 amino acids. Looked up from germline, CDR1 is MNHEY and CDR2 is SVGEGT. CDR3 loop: CASSFVGLGDYTQYF. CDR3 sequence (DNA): TGTGCCAGCAGTTTTGTCGGACTAGGGGACTATACGCAGTATTTT.

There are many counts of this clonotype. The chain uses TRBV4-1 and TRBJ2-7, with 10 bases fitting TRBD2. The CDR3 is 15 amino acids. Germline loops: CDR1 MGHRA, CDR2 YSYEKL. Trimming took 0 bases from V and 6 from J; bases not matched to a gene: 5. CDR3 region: CASSQDLRTSGEQYF. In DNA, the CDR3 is TGCGCCAGCAGCCAAGATCTAAGGACTAGCGGCGAGCAGTACTTC.